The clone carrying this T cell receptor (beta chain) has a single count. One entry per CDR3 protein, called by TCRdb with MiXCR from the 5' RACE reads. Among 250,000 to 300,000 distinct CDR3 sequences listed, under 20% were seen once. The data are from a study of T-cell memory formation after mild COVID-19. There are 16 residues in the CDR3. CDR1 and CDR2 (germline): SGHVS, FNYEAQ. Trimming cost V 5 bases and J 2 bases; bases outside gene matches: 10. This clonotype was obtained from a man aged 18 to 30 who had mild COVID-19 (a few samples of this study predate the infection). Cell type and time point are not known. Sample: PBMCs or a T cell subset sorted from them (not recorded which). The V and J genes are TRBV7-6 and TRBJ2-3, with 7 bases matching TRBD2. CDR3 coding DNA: TGTGCCAGCAGCCTTCTGGGCGGGGGATTCACAGATACGCAGTATTTT. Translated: CASSLLGGGFTDTQYF.